This TCR beta chain was profiled in a study of siplizumab effects on memory and regulatory T cells. The assay covered 75,000 to 100,000 TCR templates per sample. Some clones are missing from TCRdb's copy, which holds only in-frame ones; the method was immunoSEQ multiplex PCR. The table shows about 56,000 clones, with around 97% occurring only once. CDR3 size: 15 residues. J was trimmed by 1 base and V by 4 bases; bases with no gene match: 7. Per the germline V gene, CDR1 is SGHDT and CDR2 is YYEEEE. The specimen sequenced was naive CD8+ T cells sorted from blood. The chain recombines TRBV5-6 with TRBJ2-7, with TRBD1 matching 8 bases. The receptor was derived from a human donor in good health. CDR3 sequence (DNA): TGTGCCAGCAGCGTCTCCGGGACAGGATCCTACGAGCAGTACTTC. It yields the protein CASSVSGTGSYEQYF.